This TCR beta chain stems from a study of CD8+CD57+ T cells in acquired aplastic anemia. The CDR3 comprises 11 residues, both ends counted. The germline V gene encodes CDR1 SGHTA and CDR2 FQGNSA. In regard to this clonotype: The CDR3 does not end in the conserved phenylalanine or tryptophan, so this is likely a read error. The DNA is left out, because the CDR3 cannot be placed on it with certainty; the CDR3 is given as TCRdb lists it.

Previously, flow cytometry had revealed CD8+CD57+ cell expansion in the patients chosen for sequencing. According to the study, genomic DNA was the template for TCR beta VDJ and CDR3 profiling. TCRdb ran MiXCR on the reads and lists one entry per CDR3 protein. The table includes around 250,000 distinct CDR3 sequences, approximately 79% detected once. This receptor was identified in a human donor with aplastic anemia. The gene calls are TRBV7-2 and TRBJ2-7; TRBD1, the D gene given by the table, was not confirmed from the DNA. Sequenced sample: sorted CD4+, CD8+, or CD8+CD57+ T cells (not recorded which) from PBMCs. This CDR3 is CASSYTGGADD.